This T cell receptor (beta chain) was retrieved from a study of blood T cell repertoires in COVID-19. Study overall: The United States, Italy and Spain were the sources of the acute and convalescent COVID-19 samples.

Repertoires were generated with immunoSEQ multiplex PCR, while TCRdb's copy carries only in-frame clones and drops some. The profile shows 100,000 to 150,000 clones, around 83% of them singletons. CDR3 length equals 17 residues. Trimming removed 0 bases from V and 6 bases from J, with 19 bases in between. Germline CDR1 and CDR2: SGHDN and FVKESK. Sequenced sample: peripheral blood. This receptor was taken from a man in his 60s with acute or convalescent COVID-19. The gene calls are TRBV14 and TRBJ2-3; D not certain. Here the CDR3 DNA reads TGTGCCAGCAGCCAAGAGCGAGGCGGTTCCCCAAGGGATACGCAGTATTTT. Translating it yields CASSQERGGSPRDTQYF. Full variable domain (missing parts from reference TRBV14 and TRBJ2-3): EAGVTQFPSHSVIEKGQTVTLRCDPISGHDNLYWYRRVMGKEIKFLLHFVKESKQDESGMPNNRFLAERTGGTYSTLKVQPAELEDSGVYFCASSQERGGSPRDTQYFGPGTRLTVL.